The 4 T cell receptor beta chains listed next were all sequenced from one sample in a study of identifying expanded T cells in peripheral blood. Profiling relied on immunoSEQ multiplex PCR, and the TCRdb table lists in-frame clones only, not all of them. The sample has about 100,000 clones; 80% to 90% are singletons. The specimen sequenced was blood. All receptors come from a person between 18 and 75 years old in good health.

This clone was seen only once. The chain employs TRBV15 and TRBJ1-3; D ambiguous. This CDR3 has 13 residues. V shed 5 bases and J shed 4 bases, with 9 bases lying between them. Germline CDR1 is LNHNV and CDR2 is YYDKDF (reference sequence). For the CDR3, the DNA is TGTGCCACCAGCTCTCTAGGGGGAAACACCATATATTTT. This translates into CATSSLGGNTIYF. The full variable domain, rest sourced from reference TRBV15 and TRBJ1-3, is DAMVIQNPRYQVTQFGKPVTLSCSQTLNHNVMYWYQQKSSQAPKLLFHYYDKDFNNEADTPDNFQSRRPNTSFCFLDIRSPGLGDTAMYLCATSSLGGNTIYFGEGSWLTVV.

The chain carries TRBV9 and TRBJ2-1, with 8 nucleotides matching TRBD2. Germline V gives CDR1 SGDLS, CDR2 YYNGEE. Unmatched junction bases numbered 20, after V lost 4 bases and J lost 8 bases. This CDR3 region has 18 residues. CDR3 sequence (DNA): TGTGCCAGCAGCATGAGGGGAGCGGGAGAGGCCCTTTTGGATGAGCAGTTCTTC. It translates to CASSMRGAGEALLDEQFF.

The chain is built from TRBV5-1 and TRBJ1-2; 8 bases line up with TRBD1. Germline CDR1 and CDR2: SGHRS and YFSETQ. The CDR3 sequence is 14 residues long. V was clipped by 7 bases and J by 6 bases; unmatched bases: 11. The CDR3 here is CASARAGGADGYTF. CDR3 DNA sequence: TGCGCCAGCGCCCGGGCAGGGGGCGCAGATGGCTACACCTTC. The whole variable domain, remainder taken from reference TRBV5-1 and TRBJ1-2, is KAGVTQTPRYLIKTRGQQVTLSCSPISGHRSVSWYQQTPGQGLQFLFEYFSETQRNKGNFPGRFSGRQFSNSRSEMNVSTLELGDSALYLCASARAGGADGYTFGSGTRLTVV.

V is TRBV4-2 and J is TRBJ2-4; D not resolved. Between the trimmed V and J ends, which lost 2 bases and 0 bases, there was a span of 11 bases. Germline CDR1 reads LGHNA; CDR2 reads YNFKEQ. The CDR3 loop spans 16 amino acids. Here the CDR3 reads CASSQSSGLAKNIQYF. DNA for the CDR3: TGTGCCAGCAGCCAATCATCCGGATTAGCCAAAAACATTCAGTACTTC.